The 6 T cell receptor beta chains presented below share a single source sample, sequenced in a study of cytomegalovirus exposure and HLA in healthy donors (dated by TCRdb to between 2016 and 2019). The receptor library was made with the immunoSEQ multiplex PCR assay. The multiplex PCR relied on a mix of 60 forward primers for TCR Vbeta segments and 13 reverse primers for TCR Jbeta segments. The immuneACCESS repertoire file appears here via TCRdb, limited to in-frame rearrangements. These files lack a portion of the clones; in checked studies, under half of the deficit traces to unresolved V genes, and the cause of the others is not known. The sample table contains approximately 220,000 clones; only one count was recorded for 82% of them. The ten most abundant clones make up nearly 6% of the sample. Sample: PBMCs. The receptors originated from a man between 40 and 49 years old in good health and CMV-seropositive.

This clone was counted a single time. The chain joins TRBV19 to TRBJ2-1; 12 bases map to TRBD2. Per germline, CDR1 LNHDA and CDR2 SQIVND (reference sequence). The length of the CDR3 is 16 residues. V trimming: 2 bases; J trimming: 5 bases; junction bases outside the gene matches: 4. The CDR3 DNA reads TGTGCCAGTAGTATAAGGGGACTAGCGGGTGACAATGAGCAGTTCTTC. The encoded protein is CASSIRGLAGDNEQFF.

V gene TRBV9 combines with J gene TRBJ2-1; 10 bases are a match to TRBD2. Germline loops: CDR1 SGDLS, CDR2 YYNGEE. The CDR3 runs 15 residues. The J segment lost 4 bases and the V segment lost 4 bases, leaving 5 bases of the junction unmatched. CDR3 DNA sequence: TGTGCCAGCAGCACAACTAGCGGGGTTTACAATGAGCAGTTCTTC. This translates into CASSTTSGVYNEQFF.

This rearrangement joins TRBV27 to TRBJ2-7; maybe TRBD1 (5 bases). Germline V gene data show CDR1 as MNHEY and CDR2 as SMNVEV (reference sequence). The CDR3 consists of 15 residues. With 5 bases removed from V and 3 bases from J, the gap between germline ends came to 17 bases. The CDR3 nucleotides are TGTGCCAGCAGTCCCACAATGGTGCAGGGCTACGAGCAGTACGTC. Encoded protein: CASSPTMVQGYEQYV.

On this clone itself: Sequence at one end of the junction differs from germline and may be a read error. The V gene is TRBV4-1, the J gene TRBJ1-1; 8 bases map to TRBD1. The CDR3 sequence is 14 residues long. The germline gives CDR1 MGHRA, CDR2 YSYEKL. CDR3 residues: CASIQSQGASEAFF. The CDR3 DNA sequence: TGCGCCAGCATCCAAAGTCAGGGGGCCTCTGAAGCTTTCTTT.

This clone was observed once. This chain uses TRBV30 with TRBJ2-7, with a possible D match to TRBD1 (6 bases). In germline, CDR1 is GTSNPN, CDR2 SVGIG (reference sequence). This CDR3 region has 14 residues. The V end was cut by 5 bases, the J end by 0 bases, with 14 bases between. As DNA, the CDR3 is TGTGCCTGGTCTGGGGACATTAGCTCCTACGAGCAGTACTTC. Its protein product is CAWSGDISSYEQYF.

The rearrangement links TRBV5-1 to TRBJ2-7; 14 positions match TRBD2. V lost 4 bases, J lost 6 bases, and 6 bases stayed unmatched. The CDR3 has 15 amino acids. Germline CDR1 and CDR2: SGHRS and YFSETQ. The CDR3 DNA reads TGCGCCAGCAGCCAAGGAGGGACTAGCGGGAGCGAGCAGTACTTC. This sequence encodes CASSQGGTSGSEQYF.